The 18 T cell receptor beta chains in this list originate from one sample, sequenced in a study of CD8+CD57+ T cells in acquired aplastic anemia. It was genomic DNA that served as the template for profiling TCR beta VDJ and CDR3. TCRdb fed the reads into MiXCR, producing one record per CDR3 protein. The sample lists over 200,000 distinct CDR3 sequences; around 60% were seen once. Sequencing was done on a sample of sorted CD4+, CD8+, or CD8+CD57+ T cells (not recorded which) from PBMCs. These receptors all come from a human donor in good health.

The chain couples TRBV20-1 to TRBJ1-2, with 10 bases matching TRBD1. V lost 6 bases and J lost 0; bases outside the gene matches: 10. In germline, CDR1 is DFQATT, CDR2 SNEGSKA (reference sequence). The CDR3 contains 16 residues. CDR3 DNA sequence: TGCAGTGCACCTTCTTTGACAGGGGGCACTAACTATGGCTACACCTTC. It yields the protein CSAPSLTGGTNYGYTF.

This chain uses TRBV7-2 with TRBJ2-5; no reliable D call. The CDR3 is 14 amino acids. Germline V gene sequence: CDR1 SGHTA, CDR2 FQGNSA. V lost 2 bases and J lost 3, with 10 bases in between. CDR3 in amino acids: CASSLPQPKETQYF. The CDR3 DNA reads TGTGCCAGCAGCTTACCCCAGCCCAAAGAGACCCAGTACTTC.

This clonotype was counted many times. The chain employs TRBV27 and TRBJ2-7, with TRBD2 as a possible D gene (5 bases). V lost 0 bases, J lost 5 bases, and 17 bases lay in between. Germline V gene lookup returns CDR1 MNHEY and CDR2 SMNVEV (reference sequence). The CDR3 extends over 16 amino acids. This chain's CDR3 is CASSLSARRGFDEQYF. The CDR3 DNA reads TGTGCCAGCAGTTTATCGGCGCGTCGGGGTTTTGACGAGCAGTACTTC.

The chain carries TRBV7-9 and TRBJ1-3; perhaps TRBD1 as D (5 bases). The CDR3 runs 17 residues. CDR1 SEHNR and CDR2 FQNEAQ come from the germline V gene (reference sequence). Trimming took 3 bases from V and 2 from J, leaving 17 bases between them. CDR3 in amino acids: CASSFRGGTPTGNTIYF. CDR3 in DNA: TGTGCCAGCAGCTTCCGCGGGGGAACCCCCACTGGAAACACCATATATTTT. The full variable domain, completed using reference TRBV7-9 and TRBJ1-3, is DTGVSQNPRHKITKRGQNVTFRCDPISEHNRLYWYRQTLGQGPEFLTYFQNEAQLEKSRLLSDRFSAERPKGSFSTLEIQRTEQGDSAMYLCASSFRGGTPTGNTIYFGEGSWLTVV.

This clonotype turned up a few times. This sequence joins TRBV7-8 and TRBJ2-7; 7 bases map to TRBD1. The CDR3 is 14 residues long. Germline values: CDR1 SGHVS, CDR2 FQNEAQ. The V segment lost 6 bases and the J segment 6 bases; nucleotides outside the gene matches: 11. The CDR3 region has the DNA TGTGCCAGCAGTTCCGGGACAGACCCCTCCGAGCAGTACTTC. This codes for CASSSGTDPSEQYF.

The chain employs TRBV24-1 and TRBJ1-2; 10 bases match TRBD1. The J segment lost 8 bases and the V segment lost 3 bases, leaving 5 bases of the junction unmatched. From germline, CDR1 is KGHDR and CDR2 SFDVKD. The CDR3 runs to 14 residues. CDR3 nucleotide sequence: TGTGCCACCAGTGATGGGGGACAGGGGCGCGGCTACACCTTC. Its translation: CATSDGGQGRGYTF.

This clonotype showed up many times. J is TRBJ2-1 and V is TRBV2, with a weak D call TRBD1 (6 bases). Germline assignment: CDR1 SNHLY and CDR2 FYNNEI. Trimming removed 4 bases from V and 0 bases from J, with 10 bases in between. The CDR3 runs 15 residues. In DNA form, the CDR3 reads TGTGCCAGCAGTGGAGCGGACAGCTCCTACAATGAGCAGTTCTTC. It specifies CASSGADSSYNEQFF.

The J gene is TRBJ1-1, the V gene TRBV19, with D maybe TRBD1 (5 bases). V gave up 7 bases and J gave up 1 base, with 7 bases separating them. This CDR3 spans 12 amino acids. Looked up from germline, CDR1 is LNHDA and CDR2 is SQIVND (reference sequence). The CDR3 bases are TGTGCCAGTACAGGACAGAACACTGAAGCTTTCTTT. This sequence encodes CASTGQNTEAFF.

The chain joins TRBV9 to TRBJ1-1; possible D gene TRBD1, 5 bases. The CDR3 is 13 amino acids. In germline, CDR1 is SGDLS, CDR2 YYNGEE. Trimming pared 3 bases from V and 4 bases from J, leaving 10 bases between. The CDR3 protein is CASSAYRSTEAFF. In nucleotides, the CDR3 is TGTGCCAGCAGCGCCTACAGGTCCACTGAAGCTTTCTTT.

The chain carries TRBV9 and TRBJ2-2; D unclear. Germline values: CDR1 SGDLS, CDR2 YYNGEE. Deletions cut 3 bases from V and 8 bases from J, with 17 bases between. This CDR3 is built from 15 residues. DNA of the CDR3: TGTGCCAGCAGCGCACCGGTTTGGGTCACGGGGGAGCTGTTTTTT. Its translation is CASSAPVWVTGELFF.

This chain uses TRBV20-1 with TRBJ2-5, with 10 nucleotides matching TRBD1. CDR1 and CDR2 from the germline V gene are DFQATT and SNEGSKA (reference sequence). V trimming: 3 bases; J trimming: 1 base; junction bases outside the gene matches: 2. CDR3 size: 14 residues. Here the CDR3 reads CSARDRGFQETQYF. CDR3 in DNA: TGCAGTGCTAGGGACAGGGGGTTCCAAGAGACCCAGTACTTC.

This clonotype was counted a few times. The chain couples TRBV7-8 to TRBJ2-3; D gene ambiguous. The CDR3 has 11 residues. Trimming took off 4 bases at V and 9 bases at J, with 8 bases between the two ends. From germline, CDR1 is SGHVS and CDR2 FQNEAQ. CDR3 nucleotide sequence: TGTGCCAGCAGCTCCGCGTTGACGCAGTATTTT. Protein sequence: CASSSALTQYF.

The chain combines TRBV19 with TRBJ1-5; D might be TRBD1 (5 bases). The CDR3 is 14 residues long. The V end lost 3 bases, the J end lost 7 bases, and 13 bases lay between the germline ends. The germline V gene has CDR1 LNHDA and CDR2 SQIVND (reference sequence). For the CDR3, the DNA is TGTGCCAGTAGTATCGGCCCAGGGAAACAGCCCCAGCATTTT. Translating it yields CASSIGPGKQPQHF.

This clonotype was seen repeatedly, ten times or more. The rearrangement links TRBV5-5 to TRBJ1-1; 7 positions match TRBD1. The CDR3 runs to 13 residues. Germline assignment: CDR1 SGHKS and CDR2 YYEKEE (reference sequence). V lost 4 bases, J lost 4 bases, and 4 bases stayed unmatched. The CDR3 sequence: CASSPPGGTEAFF. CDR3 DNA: TGTGCCAGCAGCCCCCCAGGGGGCACTGAAGCTTTCTTT.

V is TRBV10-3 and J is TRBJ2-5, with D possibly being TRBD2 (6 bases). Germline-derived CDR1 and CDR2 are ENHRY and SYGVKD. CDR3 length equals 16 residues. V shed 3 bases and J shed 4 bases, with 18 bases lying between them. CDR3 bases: TGTGCCATCAGTGAAGGGACTCCGAGAACGTCAGAGACCCAGTACTTC. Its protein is CAISEGTPRTSETQYF.

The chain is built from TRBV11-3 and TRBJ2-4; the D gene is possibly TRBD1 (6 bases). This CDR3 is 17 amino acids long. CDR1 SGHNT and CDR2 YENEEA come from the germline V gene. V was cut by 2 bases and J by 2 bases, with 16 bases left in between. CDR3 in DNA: TGTGCCAGCAGCTTATATGAGACAGGAGGAACCAAAAACATTCAGTACTTC. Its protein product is CASSLYETGGTKNIQYF.

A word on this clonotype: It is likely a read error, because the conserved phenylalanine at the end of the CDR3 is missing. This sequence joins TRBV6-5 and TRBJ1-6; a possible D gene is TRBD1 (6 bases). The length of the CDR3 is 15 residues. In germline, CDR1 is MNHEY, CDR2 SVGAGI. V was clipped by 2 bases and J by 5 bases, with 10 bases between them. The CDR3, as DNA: TGTGCCAGCAGTTACGGACAGTTCCATAATTCACCCCTCCACTTG. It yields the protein CASSYGQFHNSPLHL.

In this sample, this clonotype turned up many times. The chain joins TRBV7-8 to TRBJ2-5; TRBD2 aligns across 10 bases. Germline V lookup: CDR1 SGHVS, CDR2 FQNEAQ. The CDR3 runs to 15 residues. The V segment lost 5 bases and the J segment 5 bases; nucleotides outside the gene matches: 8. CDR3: CASSPAGGPVETQYF. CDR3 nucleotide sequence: TGTGCCAGCAGCCCAGCGGGAGGGCCAGTGGAGACCCAGTACTTC.